The entry below describes one TCR beta chain. Trimming cost V 3 bases and J 5 bases; bases outside gene matches: 9. Germline lookup yields CDR1 SGHRS and CDR2 YFSETQ. This CDR3 region has 16 residues. TCRdb reprocessed the RT-PCR reads via MiXCR and lists one record per CDR3 protein. The sample yields more than 550,000 distinct CDR3 sequences, 14% seen once. This chain connects TRBV5-1 to TRBJ2-5; the match to TRBD1 covers 11 bases. This sequence originates from a female donor in good health, serving as a healthy control. Sequences were obtained from memory CD4+ T cells from blood. The CDR3 coding sequence is TGCGCCAGCAGCTCCCGGACAGGGGGCGATTCCGAGACCCAGTACTTC. Protein sequence: CASSSRTGGDSETQYF.